A single sample gave rise to the 4 T cell receptor beta chains below, sequenced in a study of shared clonotypes between healthy human individuals. Some clones are missing from TCRdb's copy, which holds only in-frame ones; the method was immunoSEQ multiplex PCR. Altogether 150,000 to 200,000 clones are present, over 85% being singletons, with the ten largest covering 0.067%. Material for sequencing was naive CD4+ T cells sorted from blood. Subset in this sample: CD45RA+ positively selected. The receptor set was obtained from a woman in her twenties or thirties in good health.

The chain recombines TRBV6-1 with TRBJ1-5; D not certain. There are 11 residues in the CDR3. Germline V gene sequence: CDR1 MNHNS, CDR2 SASEGT. Trimming took 5 bases from V and 4 from J, leaving 3 bases between them. The CDR3, as DNA: TGTGCCAGCAGTTCTAATCAGCCCCAGCATTTT. This gives the protein CASSSNQPQHF.

V and J are TRBV7-7 and TRBJ1-3; TRBD1 is a possible D gene (5 bases). Deletions cut 5 bases from V and 2 bases from J, with 7 bases between. The germline gives CDR1 SSHAT, CDR2 FNYEAQ (reference sequence). There are 13 residues in the CDR3. CDR3 coding DNA: TGTGCCAGCAGCCTGACAGCTGGAAACACCATATATTTT. Protein: CASSLTAGNTIYF.

The chain is built from TRBV19 and TRBJ1-1; D uncertain. With 10 bases removed from V and 3 bases from J, the gap between germline ends came to 18 bases. The CDR3 extends over 14 amino acids. Germline V CDR1 and CDR2: LNHDA, SQIVND (reference sequence). The CDR3 loop is CATTEAGRDTEAFF. CDR3 bases: TGTGCCACTACCGAGGCCGGTAGGGACACTGAAGCTTTCTTT.

The chain couples TRBV7-6 to TRBJ1-4; no clear D gene. From germline, CDR1 is SGHVS and CDR2 FNYEAQ. Trimming shortened V by 5 bases and J by 8 bases, and 9 bases separated the two germline ends. The CDR3 spans 12 residues. CDR3: CASSQQSEKLFF. CDR3 sequence (DNA): TGTGCCAGCAGCCAGCAGAGCGAAAAACTGTTTTTT.